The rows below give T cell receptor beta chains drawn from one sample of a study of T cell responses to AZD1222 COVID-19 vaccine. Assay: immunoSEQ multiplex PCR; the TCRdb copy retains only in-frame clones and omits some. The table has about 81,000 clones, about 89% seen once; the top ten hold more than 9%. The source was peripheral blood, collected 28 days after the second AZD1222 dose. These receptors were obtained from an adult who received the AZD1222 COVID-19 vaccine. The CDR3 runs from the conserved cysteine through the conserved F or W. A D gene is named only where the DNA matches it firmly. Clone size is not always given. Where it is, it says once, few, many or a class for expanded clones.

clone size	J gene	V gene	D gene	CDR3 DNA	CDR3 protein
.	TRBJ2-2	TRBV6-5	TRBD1	TGTGCCAGCAGTTACATCCCCGGGACAGGAGCCGGGGAGCTGTTTTTT	CASSYIPGTGAGELFF
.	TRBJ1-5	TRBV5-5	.	TGTGCCAGCAGCTTGGCCTCGGGGAATCAGCCCCAGCATTTT	CASSLASGNQPQHF
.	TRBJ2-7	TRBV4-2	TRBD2	TGTGCCAGCAGCCGGCCGGGACTAGAAACCTACGAGCAGTACTTC	CASSRPGLETYEQYF
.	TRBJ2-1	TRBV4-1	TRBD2	TGCGCCAGCAGCCATAAGACTAGCCCACTACACAATGAGCAGTTCTTC	CASSHKTSPLHNEQFF
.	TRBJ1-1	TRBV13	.	TGTGCCAGCAGCTTAAAAGTGAACACTGAAGCTTTCTTT	CASSLKVNTEAFF
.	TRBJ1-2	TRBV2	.	TGTGCCAGCAGGGCCCTGAGGGGCAGGCATTATGGCTACACCTTC	CASRALRGRHYGYTF
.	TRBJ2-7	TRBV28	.	TGTGCCAGCAGTTTGCGTGGGGTCTCGGCTGCGGACGAGCAGTACTTC	CASSLRGVSAADEQYF
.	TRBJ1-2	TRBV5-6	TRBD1	TGTGCCAGCAGAGAACCGGGACAGGGCATTGGCTACACCTTC	CASREPGQGIGYTF
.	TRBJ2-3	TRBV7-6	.	TGTGCCAGCAGCTCCTCCTCCACAGATACGCAGTATTTT	CASSSSSTDTQYF
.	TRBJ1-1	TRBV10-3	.	TGTGCCATCAGTGAGCCACAGACAGGTGTGGCTTTCTTT	CAISEPQTGVAFF
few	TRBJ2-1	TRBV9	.	TGTGCCAGCAGCGTAGCCGCAGGTTTGGAGCAGTTCTTC	CASSVAAGLEQFF
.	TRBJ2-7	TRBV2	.	TGTGCCAGCATGGATGTGGCCTACGAGCAGTACTTC	CASMDVAYEQYF
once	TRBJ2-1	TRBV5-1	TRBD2	TGCGCCAGCAGCTTGCAGGCGGGGGGATACAATGAGCAGTTCTTC	CASSLQAGGYNEQFF
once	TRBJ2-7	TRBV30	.	TGTGCCTGGGGTGAGCAGGGAAACTACGAGCAGTACTTC	CAWGEQGNYEQYF
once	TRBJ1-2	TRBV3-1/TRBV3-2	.	TGTGCCAGCAGCCAAGTTGAATTAGGAAACTATGGCTACACCTTC	CASSQVELGNYGYTF
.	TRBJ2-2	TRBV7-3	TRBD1	TGTGCCAGCAGGCAAGAGGGGGCCGGCGGGGAGCTGTTTTTT	CASRQEGAGGELFF
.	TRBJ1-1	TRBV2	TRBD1	TGTGCCAGACCGGGACAGGGACGGCCAGTGAACACTGAAGCTTTCTTT	CARPGQGRPVNTEAFF
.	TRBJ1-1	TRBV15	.	TGTGCCACCAGCAGAGAGGGCAGGGGAGGGGGAGCTTTCTTT	CATSREGRGGGAFF
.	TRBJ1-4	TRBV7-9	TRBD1	TGTGCCAGCAGCTTAGCGGGGACAGAACTGTTTTTT	CASSLAGTELFF
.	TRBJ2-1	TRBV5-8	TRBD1	TGTGCCAGCAGCAACAGGGGACCTGAGCAGTTCTTC	CASSNRGPEQFF
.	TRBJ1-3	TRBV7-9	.	TGTGCCAGCAGCCTTAGCTCTGGAAACACCATATATTTT	CASSLSSGNTIYF
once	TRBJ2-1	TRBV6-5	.	TGTGCCAGCAGCTATACGACAGGAGGCACCAATGAGCAGTTCTTC	CASSYTTGGTNEQFF
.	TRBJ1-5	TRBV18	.	TGTGCCAGCTCACCAGGGGATCAGCCCCAGCATTTT	CASSPGDQPQHF
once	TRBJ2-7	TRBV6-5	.	TGTGCCAGCAGTTACGTCGACACCACCTACGAGCAGTACTTC	CASSYVDTTYEQYF
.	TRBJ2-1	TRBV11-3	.	TGTGCCAGCAGCTCCACAGGCCCCAGGCGTAATGAGCAGTTCTTC	CASSSTGPRRNEQFF
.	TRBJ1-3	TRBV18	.	TGTGCCAGCTCACCGAGGGGAGATGGAAACACCATATATTTT	CASSPRGDGNTIYF
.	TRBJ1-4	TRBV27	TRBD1	TGTGCCAGCAGTTGGGGACAGGGGGCGGAAAAACTGTTTTTT	CASSWGQGAEKLFF
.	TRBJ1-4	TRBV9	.	TGTGCCAGCAGCCCCAGGACAAGACTACCTACTAATGAAAAACTGTTTTTT	CASSPRTRLPTNEKLFF
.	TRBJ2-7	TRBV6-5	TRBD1	TGTGCCAGCAGTAGGACAGGGGGACGGTACGAGCAGTACTTC	CASSRTGGRYEQYF
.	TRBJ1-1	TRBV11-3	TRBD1	TGTGCCAGCAGCTTAAGGTACAGGGGTGAAGCTTTCTTT	CASSLRYRGEAFF
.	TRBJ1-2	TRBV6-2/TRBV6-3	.	TGTGCCAGCAGTTCGGCCAGGGACTTTTCCTATGGCTACACCTTC	CASSSARDFSYGYTF
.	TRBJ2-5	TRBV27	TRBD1	TGTGCCAGCAGAAAACAGGGGGCCCAAGAGACCCAGTACTTC	CASRKQGAQETQYF
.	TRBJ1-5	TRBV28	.	TGTGCCAACCAGGGCACGGGCAATCAGCCCCAGCATTTT	CANQGTGNQPQHF
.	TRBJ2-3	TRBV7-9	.	TGTGCCAGCAGCCCGGGGGACGCTCTCACAGATACGCAGTATTTT	CASSPGDALTDTQYF
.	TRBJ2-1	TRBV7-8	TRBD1	TGTGCCAGCAGCAAGGGACAGTACAATGAGCAGTTCTTC	CASSKGQYNEQFF
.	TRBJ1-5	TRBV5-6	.	TGTGCCAGCAGCAAGAGACAGTATAGCAATCAGCCCCAGCATTTT	CASSKRQYSNQPQHF
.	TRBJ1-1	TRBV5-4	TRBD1	TGTGCCAGCAGCCCGGACAGGGGAACCATGAACACTGAAGCTTTCTTT	CASSPDRGTMNTEAFF
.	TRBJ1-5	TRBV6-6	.	TGTGCCAGCAGTTACGGGCAGGGTGGTCAGCCCCAGCATTTT	CASSYGQGGQPQHF
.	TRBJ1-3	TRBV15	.	TGTGCCACCAGCAGAGATCACAGTATAGGAAACACCATATATTTT	CATSRDHSIGNTIYF
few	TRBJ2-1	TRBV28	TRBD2	TGTGCCAGCAGACCACTAGCGGGAGGGTACAATGAGCAGTTCTTC	CASRPLAGGYNEQFF
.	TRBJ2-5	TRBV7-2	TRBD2	TGTGCCAGCAGCCCCGGGGTAGCGGGGGGGAGGACCCAGTACTTC	CASSPGVAGGRTQYF
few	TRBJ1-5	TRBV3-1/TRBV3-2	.	TGTGCCAGCAGCCAAGAATTCCAGGGAGCTCAGCCCCAGCATTTT	CASSQEFQGAQPQHF
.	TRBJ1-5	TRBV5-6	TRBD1	TGTGCCAGCAGCTTCAGACAGGGCGTTCAGCCCCAGCATTTT	CASSFRQGVQPQHF
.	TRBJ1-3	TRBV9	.	TGTGCCAGCAGCAGGGACGCCGGCTCTGGAAACACCATATATTTT	CASSRDAGSGNTIYF
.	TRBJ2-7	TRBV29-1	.	TGCAGCGCCCGCGGTGGTCCGCCCTACGAGCAGTACTTC	CSARGGPPYEQYF
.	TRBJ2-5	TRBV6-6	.	TGTGCCAGCAGTTACTCGATCCGAGGGGTTCAAGAGACCCAGTACTTC	CASSYSIRGVQETQYF
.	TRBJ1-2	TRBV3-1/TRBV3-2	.	TGTGCCAGCAGCCAAGGAGGGGGGAACTATGGCTACACCTTC	CASSQGGGNYGYTF
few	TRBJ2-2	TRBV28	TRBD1	TGTGCCAGCAGTCCCGGGACAGAGAACACCGGGGAGCTGTTTTTT	CASSPGTENTGELFF
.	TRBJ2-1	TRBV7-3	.	TGTGCCAGCAGCTCCGGGACAGAGCAGTTCTTC	CASSSGTEQFF
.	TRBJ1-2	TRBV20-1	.	TGCAGTGGAACTAACTATGGCTACACCTTC	CSGTNYGYTF
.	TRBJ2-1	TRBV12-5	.	TGTGCTAGTGGTTCCCCCCCTCGGCTCGGCTCCTACAATGAGCAGTTCTTC	CASGSPPRLGSYNEQFF
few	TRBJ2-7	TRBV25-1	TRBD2	TGTGCCAGCAGTGACCTAGCGGGCGCCTACGAGCAGTACTTC	CASSDLAGAYEQYF
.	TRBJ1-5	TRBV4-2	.	TGTGCCAGCAGCCAACTACAGGGCGGCAATCAGCCCCAGCATTTT	CASSQLQGGNQPQHF
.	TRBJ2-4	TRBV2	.	TGTGCCAGCAGTCCAGGGGAGGCAGAAAACATTCAGTACTTC	CASSPGEAENIQYF
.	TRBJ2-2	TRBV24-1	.	TGTGCCACCAGTGTCACAGGGCGCCCCTTGGACACCGGGGAGCTGTTTTTT	CATSVTGRPLDTGELFF